These 21 T cell receptor beta chains were all obtained from the same sample, sequenced in a study of blood T cells in healthy people across ages. Combining a sample-barcoded 5' primer with a J-beta primer mix, a second PCR ran for roughly 7 to 12 cycles. TCRdb analysed the 5' RACE reads with MiXCR anew, one entry per CDR3 protein. The table lists some 710,000 distinct CDR3 sequences, 20% to 25% of them singletons, with 22% in the top ten. The sample taken for sequencing was blood. The receptors were sampled from a man aged 65-85 years in good health.

This clonotype was observed a few times. This chain links TRBV6-5 with TRBJ2-3, with 9 bases that match TRBD2. Germline V lookup: CDR1 MNHEY, CDR2 SVGAGI. This CDR3 is built from 15 residues. The trim removed 8 bases at V and 2 bases at J, leaving 8 bases unmatched. CDR3 sequence reads: CASGTIAGVTDTQYF. The CDR3 DNA is TGTGCCAGCGGAACTATAGCGGGGGTCACAGATACGCAGTATTTT.

The chain links TRBV29-1 to TRBJ2-7; D is unclear. The CDR3 is 12 residues long. V was cut by 4 bases and J by 0 bases, with 7 bases left in between. Germline assignment: CDR1 SQVTM and CDR2 ANQGSEA. CDR3 coding DNA: TGCAGCGTTGGCGCGAGCTCCTACGAGCAGTACGTC. It yields the protein CSVGASSYEQYV.

V usage is TRBV20-1 and J usage is TRBJ2-4; TRBD2 matches 8 bases. The CDR3 spans 14 residues. Germline lookup yields CDR1 DFQATT and CDR2 SNEGSKA (reference sequence). V lost 2 bases and J lost 5; bases outside the gene matches: 5. CDR3 amino acids: CSARLAGNQNIQYF. The CDR3 DNA reads as TGCAGTGCTAGACTAGCGGGTAACCAAAACATTCAGTACTTC.

The chain couples TRBV20-1 to TRBJ2-3; perhaps TRBD2 as D (6 bases). Trimming removed 1 base at V and 1 base at J, with 21 bases between. The CDR3 has 18 residues. The germline CDR1 and CDR2 sequences are DFQATT and SNEGSKA (reference sequence). Here the CDR3 reads CSARAPRRGVSGTDTQYF. CDR3 in DNA: TGCAGTGCTAGAGCGCCGCGGAGGGGTGTTTCCGGCACAGATACGCAGTATTTT.

The gene calls are TRBV18 and TRBJ1-2; 8 bases agree with TRBD1. Per the germline V gene, CDR1 is KGHSH and CDR2 is LQKENI. V dropped 5 bases and J dropped 4; count of bases not matched to a gene: 3. The CDR3 extends over 13 amino acids. The CDR3 nucleotides are TGTGCCAGCTCAGACGGGACAGGCTATGGCTACACCTTC. The encoded protein is CASSDGTGYGYTF.

This rearrangement joins TRBV27 to TRBJ2-7; no firm D call. CDR1 MNHEY and CDR2 SMNVEV come from the germline V gene (reference sequence). CDR3 length: 10 amino acids. Trimming took 7 bases from V and 0 from J, leaving 1 base between them. The CDR3 spells CASNSYEQYV. CDR3 nucleotide sequence: TGTGCCAGCAACTCCTACGAGCAGTACGTC.

This clonotype was counted a few times. This chain joins TRBV4-2 and TRBJ1-4; the match to TRBD1 covers 9 bases. With V trimmed by 2 bases and J by 5 bases, 3 bases remained unmatched. Germline CDR1 reads LGHNA; CDR2 reads YNFKEQ. This CDR3 contains 15 residues. The CDR3 coding sequence is TGTGCCAGCAGCCAACGGACAGGGGTAAATGAAAAACTGTTTTTT. Amino acid sequence: CASSQRTGVNEKLFF.

The rearrangement links TRBV3-1 to TRBJ2-4, with D unclear. This CDR3 has 15 residues. Trimming pared 4 bases from V and 0 bases from J, leaving 10 bases between. Germline loops: CDR1 LGHDT, CDR2 YNNKEL (reference sequence). CDR3 sequence reads: CASSRGDLAKNIQYF. Here the CDR3 DNA reads TGTGCCAGCAGCCGCGGAGATCTAGCCAAAAACATTCAGTACTTC. The whole variable domain, remainder taken from reference TRBV3-1 and TRBJ2-4, is DTAVSQTPKYLVTQMGNDKSIKCEQNLGHDTMYWYKQDSKKFLKIMFSYNNKELIINETVPNRFSPKSPDKAHLNLHINSLELGDSAVYFCASSRGDLAKNIQYFGAGTRLSVL.

This clonotype was recorded a few times. The rearrangement uses TRBV6-5 and TRBJ2-7; D might be TRBD1 (5 bases). Between the trimmed V and J ends, which lost 2 bases and 2 bases, there was a span of 16 bases. Looked up from germline, CDR1 is MNHEY and CDR2 is SVGAGI. This CDR3 is built from 16 residues. CDR3 loop: CASSYEPSGRAYEQYF. For the CDR3, the DNA is TGTGCCAGCAGTTACGAGCCCTCGGGCAGGGCCTACGAGCAGTACTTC.

J is TRBJ1-5 and V is TRBV12-3 or TRBV12-4; the D gene is possibly TRBD1 (5 bases). V gave up 3 bases and J gave up 6 bases, with 15 bases separating them. This CDR3 is 15 amino acids long. The CDR3 reads CASSLRQGAVQPQHF. CDR3 nucleotides: TGTGCCAGCAGTTTGAGGCAGGGAGCAGTTCAGCCCCAGCATTTT.

This chain links TRBV29-1 with TRBJ2-5; D may be TRBD2 (6 bases). The J call may not be correct, given that the DNA end is closer to TRBJ2-7. Looked up from germline, CDR1 is SQVTM and CDR2 is ANQGSEA. The CDR3 totals 13 residues. The CDR3 region has the DNA TGCAGCGTTGAAGGTTCAGGAGGGGACGAGCAGTACTTC. Translating it yields CSVEGSGGDEQYF.

This clonotype showed up just once. CDR3 protein: CASRLSGAWNTEAFF. CDR3 sequence (DNA): TGTGCCAGCAGACTCTCCGGGGCATGGAACACTGAAGCTTTCTTT. V and J are TRBV2 and TRBJ1-1, with D possibly being TRBD1 (5 bases). This CDR3 has 15 amino acids. Germline CDR1 SNHLY, CDR2 FYNNEI. Trimming left V 6 bases short and J 1 base short, with 15 bases between.

This clonotype was picked up many times. V usage is TRBV10-3 and J usage is TRBJ2-5; 11 bases align to TRBD1. This CDR3 contains 14 residues. Germline-derived CDR1 and CDR2 are ENHRY and SYGVKD. With 3 bases clipped from V and 4 bases from J, the junction kept 1 base outside the gene matches. The CDR3 DNA is TGTGCCATCAGTGATGGACAGGGGGCAGAGACCCAGTACTTC. It yields the protein CAISDGQGAETQYF.

This clonotype was detected only a few times. This chain uses TRBV5-8 with TRBJ1-2, with D perhaps matching TRBD1 (5 bases). This CDR3 region has 17 residues. The V end lost 0 bases, the J end lost 0 bases, and 15 bases lay between the germline ends. Germline CDR1 is SGHTS and CDR2 is YDEGEE. The CDR3 sequence: CASSLDGGREPNYGYTF. CDR3 bases: TGTGCCAGCAGCTTGGATGGGGGAAGAGAGCCTAACTATGGCTACACCTTC.

The chain links TRBV2 to TRBJ2-3; D gene ambiguous. The CDR3 is made up of 14 amino acids. V shed 8 bases and J shed 2 bases, with 14 bases lying between them. From germline, CDR1 is SNHLY and CDR2 FYNNEI. The DNA for the CDR3 is TGTGCCAGCGATCTGTTAGGAGCCACAGATACGCAGTATTTT. Translation: CASDLLGATDTQYF.

V and J are TRBV7-9 and TRBJ2-7; 7 positions agree with TRBD1. Losses at the gene ends were 6 bases for V and 7 bases for J; bases not matched to a gene: 3. Per the germline V gene, CDR1 is SEHNR and CDR2 is FQNEAQ (reference sequence). This CDR3 has 11 amino acids. The CDR3 DNA follows: TGTGCCAGCAGGACAGGGAGTGAGCAGTACTTC. The encoded protein is CASRTGSEQYF.

This clonotype was counted a few times. The chain couples TRBV7-8 to TRBJ1-1; TRBD1 is a possible D gene (5 bases). V was shortened by 5 bases and J by 5 bases, with 18 bases between the two germline ends. The CDR3 is 15 residues long. CDR1 is SGHVS, CDR2 FQNEAQ, per germline. CDR3 DNA sequence: TGTGCCAGCAGCACCCGGGCAGGGTGGGTTACTGAAGCTTTCTTT. Translation gives CASSTRAGWVTEAFF.

This clonotype is a singleton in its sample. V gene TRBV20-1 combines with J gene TRBJ2-7; D is unresolved. The CDR3 has 12 amino acids. Trimming took 0 bases from V and 8 from J, leaving 11 bases between them. CDR1 DFQATT and CDR2 SNEGSKA come from the germline V gene (reference sequence). The CDR3 DNA reads as TGCAGTGCTAGAGATGGTATAGGACAGCAGTACGTC. It is translated as CSARDGIGQQYV.

This clonotype was picked up many times. The chain couples TRBV5-1 to TRBJ2-7; weak D call: TRBD1 (5 bases). V dropped 0 bases and J dropped 3 bases, with 10 bases sitting between them. Germline V gene data show CDR1 as SGHRS and CDR2 as YFSETQ. This CDR3 region has 14 residues. Written as DNA, the CDR3 is TGCGCCAGCAGCTTGGGACAGTCGGACTACGAGCAGTACTTC. Its protein is CASSLGQSDYEQYF.

CDR3 sequence reads: CASSSIADSFFTYEQYF. The CDR3 DNA reads TGTGCCAGCAGTTCGATAGCGGACAGCTTTTTTACCTACGAGCAGTACTTC. The chain joins TRBV7-8 to TRBJ2-7; D is tentatively TRBD1 or TRBD2 (6 bases each). Germline loops: CDR1 SGHVS, CDR2 FQNEAQ. The CDR3 runs to 17 residues. V lost 6 bases, J lost 2 bases, and 23 bases lay in between.

This chain joins TRBV18 and TRBJ2-5, with a weak D call TRBD2 (6 bases). The DNA matches TRBJ2-7 better at its end, which makes the J call doubtful. The germline gives CDR1 KGHSH, CDR2 LQKENI. The CDR3 spans 14 residues. CDR3 region: CASSPSGTYHEQYF. The CDR3 DNA sequence: TGTGCCAGCTCACCGTCCGGGACTTACCACGAGCAGTACTTC.